This entry describes one T cell receptor beta chain. Germline CDR1 is SGHTA and CDR2 is FQGNSA. Trimming cost V 5 bases and J 4 bases, with 9 bases left between them. This CDR3 has 12 residues. Clones were read by immunoSEQ multiplex PCR, and TCRdb kept only the in-frame ones, dropping some. This table has about 49,000 clones, around 82% appearing once. The data are from a study of lymphopenia after photon versus proton radiotherapy. The sample consisted of peripheral blood, taken from a patient treated with photon-based radiotherapy. This receptor was identified in a man aged 50-59 years with gastric cancer. The chain uses TRBV7-2 and TRBJ2-7; a possible D gene is TRBD2 (5 bases). CDR3 protein: CASSPRGYEQYF. CDR3 in DNA: TGTGCCAGCAGCCCTCGGGGTTACGAGCAGTACTTC.